This entry features one TCR beta chain sequence. The antigen is not known. Data came from immunoSEQ multiplex PCR; TCRdb stores just in-frame clones and leaves some out. Of 9,500 to 12,000 clones listed, roughly 54% are singletons. CDR1 LNHDA and CDR2 SQIVND come from the germline V gene (reference sequence). This CDR3 is built from 16 residues. Trimming pared 4 bases from V and 2 bases from J, leaving 18 bases between. The data originate from a study of STAT3 mutations in large granular lymphocyte leukemia. The study, taken as a whole, reports: Suggested: STAT3 mutation was not the ancestral event for these clonal expansions. In T-cell large granular lymphocyte leukemia, about half of patients showed multiple immunodominant subclonotypes.

The receptor comes from a boy aged 5-17 years with T-cell large granular lymphocyte leukemia. Some clones in this sample may be carry-over from other donors' samples. The sample comprised peripheral blood mononuclear cells. The rearrangement joins TRBV19 to TRBJ2-7; D assignment may be TRBD1 or TRBD2 (5 bases each). CDR3 DNA sequence: TGTGCCAGTAGTAGACAAGGATCGGGACGGACCTACGAGCAGTACTTC. The encoded protein is CASSRQGSGRTYEQYF.